The present TCR beta chain was sequenced within a study of blood T cells in healthy people across ages (dated by TCRdb to 2013 to 2016). About the investigation overall: In model experiments, roughly one uniquely barcoded TCR beta cDNA molecule per two T cells was captured by template switching. The study measured age-related changes in TCR beta repertoire diversity using deep sequencing normalized with unique cDNA molecular identifiers. The donors were split into four age groups: young (average about 16 years), middle-aged (39), aged (over 55) and long-lived (about 82). Using the same blood draw, the study looked at two additional independent replicas of 1 million unique cDNA reads for two donors, one aged 18 to 30 and the other aged 80 or older. Broad study findings and their caveats: Bulk unsorted PBMC profiling prevented conclusive comparison of naive and antigen-experienced compartments. A strong correlation was found between observed TCR beta diversity and the percentage of naive T cells measured by flow cytometry. Donor CMV infection status was unknown, potentially confounding age-related changes in expanded clonotypes. Observed TCR beta diversity per million T cells fell roughly linearly with age, and a significant reduction was already apparent by age around 36. Compared with the aged group, more naive CD4+ T cells, fewer expanded clones and increased TCR diversity were shown by the long-lived group, suggesting age selection. Total diversity estimates from one million sequenced T cells were considered lower bounds and underestimates.

Library construction relied on 5' RACE. The data were produced on an Illumina HiSeq 2500. A second PCR of roughly 7 to 11 cycles was performed with a sample-barcoded 5' primer and a J-beta primer mix. A template-switch 5' adaptor carrying 12 random nucleotides introduced a unique molecular identifier onto each TCR beta cDNA molecule. Each sample yielded at least 2.5 million CDR3-containing paired-end reads. The Mint cDNA synthesis kit, primed by a TRBC-specific oligonucleotide, was used to synthesize first-strand cDNA from all RNA. Following uracil-DNA glycosylase treatment, a first 18-cycle PCR with universal primers M1SS and BC2_uni_R was performed on all cDNA. In the paper's pipeline: Normalization of each sample was performed by random selection of 1 million high-quality reads, each carrying a distinct molecular identifier. Instead of being binned into consensus sequences, reads with shared molecular identifiers were discarded. MiTCR, with a Q25 quality threshold and the strictest error-elimination algorithm, was used for CDR3 identification, clonotype clustering and error correction. A nonparametric unseen species model with Euler transformation was used to estimate a lower bound on total TCR beta diversity. TCRdb reprocessing: public reads trimmed at Q25 with fastp, clones called with MiXCR, in-frame beta chains kept. Entries that share a CDR3 protein sequence are merged under the most common genes and DNA. These V and J calls derive from TCRdb rather than the authors' analysis. A total of some 850,000 distinct CDR3 sequences appear in this sample, 20% to 30% of them only once. In total, the top ten clones hold around 3% of the sample.

Donors were a few dozen systemically healthy Caucasian individuals from Russia aged 6 to 90 years. Ten milliliters of peripheral blood were drawn from each donor into EDTA-treated Vacutainer tubes. PBMCs were isolated by Ficoll-Paque density-gradient centrifugation, with at least 7 million obtained per sample. Total RNA, at least 6 micrograms per sample, was extracted from PBMCs with Trizol reagent. For every donor, flow cytometry on a PBMC aliquot measured the percentage of naive CD45RAhigh/CD27high T cells. From the cysteine through the phenylalanine, the CDR3 covers 20 amino acids. Just the 60-base CDR3 DNA is kept, in frame starting at base 1. The trim is 5 bases for V and 0 bases for J, with a gap of 23 bases between the germline ends. This clonotype was seen a few times. Its antigen target is currently unknown. The record has no base qualities; no much larger clone is one base away. These data were also filed under a second study, of T cells of mothers and their children. The second study reports: Nine systemically healthy Caucasian individuals served as donors, namely three mothers together with their six children. cDNA synthesis used all of the extracted RNA, with 1.5 ug of RNA in each 15 ul reaction. In the second PCR, sample barcodes and 2-4 random nucleotides were introduced via the M1S primer. Over 8 million TCR beta CDR3 reads were obtained for each mother, and some 3.1 million reads were obtained for each child. In both related and unrelated pairs, thymic selection shapes the output of TCR recombination in a similar way, with inherited differences having only a minor effect. Normalized repertoire overlap in related mother-child pairs was always slightly higher than in unrelated mother-child pairs, but the difference was never significant. Persistent microchimeric T cell clones were not detected, at a sensitivity of about 90 clones per million clonotypes. The study used deep NGS to compare TCR beta repertoires of mothers and children, seeking features distinguishing related mother-child pairs from unrelated individuals. On average, the children were roughly 11 +/- 4 years old, while the mothers were about 40 +/- 4 years old. After adapters were ligated using NEBNext reagents, the libraries underwent 100+100 nt paired-end sequencing on an Illumina HiSeq 2000. To prevent cross-contamination, the mother and child libraries were prepared one month apart and sequenced in separate runs. Between roughly 500,000 and 2,300,000 distinct TCR beta clonotypes were identified per donor. Naive TCR beta clonotypes were estimated from low-frequency clonotypes matched to each donor's FACS-determined naive share, without sorting.

This chain joins TRBV12-3 or TRBV12-4 to TRBJ2-6; confidence is insufficient to name the D gene. The sequencing sample was made of blood. The clonotype was recovered from a boy aged 5-17 years in good health. The DNA sequence follows: TGTGCCAGCAGTCCTGACCTGAGACTCCTCCATGACTCTGGGGCCAACGTCCTGACTTTC. Protein translation: CASSPDLRLLHDSGANVLTF.